One and the same sample provided the 10 T cell receptor beta chains below, sequenced in a study of cytomegalovirus exposure and HLA in healthy donors (dated by TCRdb to about 2017). The protocol used for the library was the immunoSEQ multiplex PCR assay. For the multiplex PCR, a mixture combining 60 forward primers for TCR Vbeta segments and 13 reverse primers for TCR Jbeta segments was used. In TCRdb, the immuneACCESS table is reduced to in-frame sequences with V and J assigned. These tables do not hold every clone; where another copy was compared, an unresolved V gene accounts for under half, and the others remain unexplained. In all, the sample holds approximately 160,000 clones, and more than 60% of those were seen once. The ten largest clones add up to less than 5.5% of the sample. The sequenced material came from PBMCs. Receptor source: a male donor in good health and CMV-seronegative.

This clone is a singleton in its sample. The chain combines TRBV5-1 with TRBJ2-1; 11 bases line up with TRBD1. Germline V gives CDR1 SGHRS, CDR2 YFSETQ. V was pared by 6 bases and J by 8 bases, with 7 bases of the junction left unmatched. This CDR3 has 14 residues. The CDR3 DNA reads TGCGCCAGCAAAGGACAGGGGGCCACGGATGAGCAGTTCTTC. It yields the protein CASKGQGATDEQFF.

This clone has only a few counts. The chain links TRBV4-3 to TRBJ2-7; TRBD2 is a possible D gene (6 bases). Trimming took off 0 bases at V and 3 bases at J, with 9 bases between the two ends. Germline V CDR1 and CDR2: LGHNA, YSLEER. The CDR3 loop spans 14 amino acids. Here the CDR3 DNA reads TGCGCCAGCAGCCAAGATTGGGGGGACTACGAGCAGTACTTC. This translates into CASSQDWGDYEQYF.

V is TRBV2 and J is TRBJ2-2; 9 nucleotides align to TRBD1. V was clipped by 4 bases and J by 4 bases; unmatched bases: 4. CDR3 length: 15 residues. CDR1 SNHLY and CDR2 FYNNEI come from the germline V gene. The CDR3 nucleotides are TGTGCCAGCAGTGCGGACAGGGGCTCCACCGGGGAGCTGTTTTTT. Translation gives CASSADRGSTGELFF. The full variable domain, rest sourced from reference TRBV2 and TRBJ2-2, is EPEVTQTPSHQVTQMGQEVILRCVPISNHLYFYWYRQILGQKVEFLVSFYNNEISEKSEIFDDQFSVERPDGSNFTLKIRSTKLEDSAMYFCASSADRGSTGELFFGEGSRLTVL.

V and J are TRBV9 and TRBJ2-1; possibly TRBD2 for D (6 bases). V was clipped by 2 bases and J by 4 bases, with 13 bases between them. Germline V gene sequence: CDR1 SGDLS, CDR2 YYNGEE. The CDR3 loop spans 15 amino acids. CDR3: CASSVSGTPYNEQFF. In nucleotides, the CDR3 is TGTGCCAGCAGCGTCTCCGGGACTCCGTACAATGAGCAGTTCTTC.

The chain recombines TRBV19 with TRBJ2-7; D remains ambiguous. Trimming removed 5 bases at V and 5 bases at J, with 7 bases between. Germline V lookup: CDR1 LNHDA, CDR2 SQIVND (reference sequence). CDR3 size: 11 residues. The CDR3 coding sequence is TGTGCCAGTAGTCGAGGTCACGAGCAGTACTTC. Protein: CASSRGHEQYF.

The chain links TRBV10-3 to TRBJ1-4; possible D gene TRBD1, 5 bases. This CDR3 is built from 13 residues. Trimming stripped 6 bases from V and 1 base from J, with 6 bases between. The germline CDR1 and CDR2 sequences are ENHRY and SYGVKD. CDR3 amino acids: CAISRETNEKLFF. The CDR3 DNA is TGTGCCATCAGCAGGGAAACTAATGAAAAACTGTTTTTT.

A single count supports this clone. V gene TRBV7-9 combines with J gene TRBJ2-3, with D perhaps TRBD2 (6 bases). Germline CDR1 SEHNR, CDR2 FQNEAQ (reference sequence). V shed 11 bases and J shed 3 bases, with 15 bases lying between them. CDR3 length: 13 amino acids. CDR3 protein: CASAGSVTDTQYF. The CDR3 bases are TGTGCCTCGGCCGGGAGTGTTACAGATACGCAGTATTTT.

The V call is TRBV2, the J call TRBJ2-5; D is possibly TRBD2 (6 bases). The V gene lost 6 bases and the J gene lost 2 bases, with 10 bases spanning the gap. Germline CDR1 reads SNHLY; CDR2 reads FYNNEI. The length of the CDR3 is 13 residues. CDR3 nucleotide sequence: TGTGCCAGCAGCGTGACTAGACAAGAGACCCAGTACTTC. This sequence encodes CASSVTRQETQYF. Full variable domain (outside the CDR3, taken from reference TRBV2 and TRBJ2-5): EPEVTQTPSHQVTQMGQEVILRCVPISNHLYFYWYRQILGQKVEFLVSFYNNEISEKSEIFDDQFSVERPDGSNFTLKIRSTKLEDSAMYFCASSVTRQETQYFGPGTRLLVL.

With regard to this clone: Other DNA variants within this sample encode the same CDR3. The chain recombines TRBV19 with TRBJ1-5; possibly TRBD1 for D (5 bases). CDR3 length: 13 residues. Trimming took 3 bases from V and 6 from J, leaving 9 bases between them. CDR1 LNHDA and CDR2 SQIVND come from the germline V gene (reference sequence). The CDR3 sequence: CASSIGGGQPQHF. CDR3 bases: TGTGCCAGTAGTATCGGGGGAGGTCAGCCCCAGCATTTT. Supplemented by reference TRBV19 and TRBJ1-5, the full variable domain reads DGGITQSPKYLFRKEGQNVTLSCEQNLNHDAMYWYRQDPGQGLRLIYYSQIVNDFQKGDIAEGYSVSREKKESFPLTVTSAQKNPTAFYLCASSIGGGQPQHFGDGTRLSIL.

The V gene is TRBV28, the J gene TRBJ1-4, with D tentatively TRBD1 (6 bases). V dropped 4 bases and J dropped 2 bases, with 14 bases sitting between them. Germline V CDR1 and CDR2: MDHEN, SYDVKM. There are 16 residues in the CDR3. The CDR3 here is CASSSPGGGTNEKLFF. As DNA, the CDR3 is TGTGCCAGCAGTTCACCAGGCGGGGGCACTAATGAAAAACTGTTTTTT.